Listed here is a single TCR beta chain. This record comes from a study of T cell repertoires in cytomegalovirus infection. TCRdb called the reads again in MiXCR, with one record for every CDR3 protein. The sample contains about 450,000 distinct CDR3 sequences, approximately 32% of which appear only once. Germline CDR1 MNHEY, CDR2 SVGEGT. CDR3 length equals 14 residues. V was clipped by 4 bases and J by 4 bases, with 13 bases between them. This TCR derives from a human donor in good health (CMV status not recorded). Some clones in this sample may be carry-over from other donors' samples. The chain links TRBV6-2 or TRBV6-3 to TRBJ1-1; no reliable D call. The specimen sequenced was PBMCs. The CDR3 reads CASSSVVQATEAFF. As DNA, the CDR3 is TGTGCCAGCAGTTCCGTGGTTCAGGCCACTGAAGCTTTCTTT.